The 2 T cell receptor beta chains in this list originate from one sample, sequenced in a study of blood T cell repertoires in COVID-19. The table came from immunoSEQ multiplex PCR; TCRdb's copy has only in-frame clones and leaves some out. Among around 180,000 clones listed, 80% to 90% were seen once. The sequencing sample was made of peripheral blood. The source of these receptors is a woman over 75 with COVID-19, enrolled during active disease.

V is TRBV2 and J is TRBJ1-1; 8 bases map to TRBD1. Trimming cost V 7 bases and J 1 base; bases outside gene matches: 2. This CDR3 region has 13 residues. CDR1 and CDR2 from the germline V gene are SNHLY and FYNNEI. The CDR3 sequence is CASMDRENTEAFF. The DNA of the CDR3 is TGTGCCAGCATGGACAGGGAGAACACTGAAGCTTTCTTT.

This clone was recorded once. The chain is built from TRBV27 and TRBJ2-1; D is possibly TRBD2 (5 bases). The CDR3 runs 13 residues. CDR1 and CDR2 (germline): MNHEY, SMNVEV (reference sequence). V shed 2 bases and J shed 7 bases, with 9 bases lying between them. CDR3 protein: CASSLEWENEQFF. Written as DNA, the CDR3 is TGTGCCAGCAGTTTAGAATGGGAGAATGAGCAGTTCTTC.